The sequence of this T cell receptor beta chain was determined in a study of T cells in Graves' hyperthyroidism and ophthalmopathy. V gave up 2 bases and J gave up 5 bases; unmatched junction bases: 6. Germline V gene lookup returns CDR1 MDHEN and CDR2 SYDVKM. CDR3 size: 15 residues. Investigators excluded patients with uncontrolled infection, other autoimmune disease, pregnancy or lactation. Amplified regions were TCR beta CDR3 sequences from RNA transcripts. HTBI primers were employed in a first-round RT-PCR of the TCR CDR3. TCRdb ran MiXCR on the multiplex PCR reads and lists one entry per CDR3 protein. Of almost 500,000 distinct CDR3 sequences detected, under 25% appear once; the ten largest clones hold around 47%.

What was sequenced was blood. The receptor comes from a woman aged 70-85 years with Graves' ophthalmopathy. The rearrangement links TRBV28 to TRBJ2-5; 9 nucleotides agree with TRBD2. The CDR3 region is CASSLGSGSWETQYF. In DNA form, the CDR3 reads TGTGCCAGCAGTTTAGGTAGCGGGAGCTGGGAGACCCAGTACTTC.